The 14 T cell receptor beta chains in this list originate from one sample, sequenced in a study of shared clonotypes between healthy human individuals. This table comes from immunoSEQ multiplex PCR, and its TCRdb copy is limited to in-frame clones, with some not included. The sample yields around 2.3 million clones, approximately 96% seen once. Sequencing input: naive CD4+ T cells sorted from blood. Subset reported: CD45RA+ positively selected. Every receptor here comes from a man younger than 35 in good health.

As regards this clone: The junction shows a germline mismatch at one end, possibly a read error. At the DNA level, this CDR3 is encoded by other sequences in the same sample as well. V usage is TRBV2 and J usage is TRBJ2-2, with a weak D call TRBD2 (6 bases). This CDR3 is built from 15 residues. Germline V lookup: CDR1 SNHLY, CDR2 FYNNEI. CDR3 region: CASSKGRGGAGELFF. CDR3 DNA: TGCGCCAGCAGCAAAGGGCGGGGAGGCGCCGGGGAGCTGTTTTTT.

The chain recombines TRBV5-4 with TRBJ2-2; D unclear. This CDR3 has 14 residues. Germline lookup yields CDR1 SGHNT and CDR2 YYREEE (reference sequence). Trimming took off 4 bases at V and 7 bases at J, with 14 bases between the two ends. The CDR3 nucleotides read TGTGCCAGCAGCCTGGAAAGGGCGAACGGGGAGCTGTTTTTT. As protein: CASSLERANGELFF.

This chain joins TRBV16 and TRBJ2-5, with TRBD1 identical over 9 bases. Germline CDR1 reads KGHSY; CDR2 reads FQNENV. With V trimmed by 3 bases and J by 4 bases, 3 bases remained unmatched. The CDR3 length is 14 residues. Here the CDR3 DNA reads TGTGCCAGCAGCCAGACGACAGGGGGAGAGACCCAGTACTTC. It encodes CASSQTTGGETQYF.

J is TRBJ2-7 and V is TRBV18; perhaps TRBD1 as D (6 bases). V lost 3 bases, J lost 2 bases, and 11 bases lay in between. Germline V CDR1 and CDR2: KGHSH, LQKENI. The CDR3 length is 14 residues. The CDR3 nucleotides read TGTGCCAGCTCACCTCGACAGGACACCTACGAGCAGTACTTC. Encoded protein: CASSPRQDTYEQYF.

V and J are TRBV30 and TRBJ1-5; TRBD1 matches 7 bases. CDR3 length equals 14 residues. V lost 1 base to trimming and J lost 5 bases; unmatched junction nucleotides: 5. The germline CDR1 and CDR2 sequences are GTSNPN and SVGIG (reference sequence). The CDR3 here is CAWSAQGSDQPQHF. The CDR3 nucleotides are TGTGCCTGGAGTGCACAGGGGTCGGATCAGCCCCAGCATTTT.

This clone was recorded once. J is TRBJ1-1 and V is TRBV19; 10 bases are a match to TRBD1. CDR1 and CDR2 from the germline V gene are LNHDA and SQIVND (reference sequence). The CDR3 sequence is 14 residues long. The V gene end was trimmed by 3 bases and the J gene end by 6 bases; junction bases not matched to a gene: 4. The CDR3 DNA sequence: TGTGCCAGTAGTATTTCTGGACAGGGGGCTGAAGCTTTCTTT. It specifies CASSISGQGAEAFF.

This clone has a single count. The chain is built from TRBV28 and TRBJ2-7, with D perhaps matching TRBD1 (6 bases). The CDR3 contains 14 residues. CDR1 is MDHEN and CDR2 is SYDVKM in the germline V gene. Deletions cut 6 bases from V and 3 bases from J, with 15 bases between. CDR3 coding DNA: TGTGCCAGCAGGCCCCAGGGGCCCCTCTACGAGCAGTACTTC. Amino acid sequence: CASRPQGPLYEQYF.

The J gene is TRBJ2-2, the V gene TRBV4-1, with TRBD1 identical over 7 bases. Germline trimming cut 5 bases from V and 0 bases from J; bases unmatched to any gene: 6. The germline CDR1 and CDR2 sequences are MGHRA and YSYEKL. The CDR3 consists of 16 residues. For the CDR3, the DNA is TGCGCCAGCAGCGTACAGGGGTCAACGAACACCGGGGAGCTGTTTTTT. It is translated as CASSVQGSTNTGELFF.

V is TRBV18 and J is TRBJ2-1, with 7 bases lining up with TRBD2. V shed 3 bases, J shed 6 bases, and the junction held 11 bases outside the gene matches. Germline CDR1 is KGHSH and CDR2 is LQKENI. The CDR3 is made up of 16 amino acids. CDR3 nucleotides: TGTGCCAGCTCACCTCAGGGACTACGTCGGTTCAATGAGCAGTTCTTC. Amino acids: CASSPQGLRRFNEQFF.

The chain recombines TRBV6-1 with TRBJ2-2; the D is unclear. V shed 7 bases and J shed 2 bases, with 11 bases lying between them. From germline, CDR1 is MNHNS and CDR2 SASEGT. This CDR3 is 14 amino acids long. CDR3 sequence: CASTMGRNTGELFF. In DNA form, the CDR3 reads TGTGCCAGCACCATGGGCAGAAACACCGGGGAGCTGTTTTTT.

The rearrangement uses TRBV12-5 and TRBJ1-5, with TRBD1 identical over 9 bases. The CDR3 contains 16 residues. Germline CDR1 reads LGHNT; CDR2 reads FRNRAP. Trimming cost V 7 bases and J 3 bases; bases outside gene matches: 10. In nucleotides, the CDR3 is TGTGCTAGTGCGACGGGACAGGGAGCTATCAATCAGCCCCAGCATTTT. Protein product: CASATGQGAINQPQHF.

This clone was counted a single time. J is TRBJ1-2 and V is TRBV5-4; TRBD1 is a possible D gene (5 bases). Germline loops: CDR1 SGHNT, CDR2 YYREEE (reference sequence). Trimming took 5 bases from V and 2 from J, leaving 13 bases between them. The CDR3 totals 14 residues. The CDR3 DNA reads as TGTGCCAGCAGACCCCTGGGGCAGAACTATGGCTACACCTTC. Amino acid sequence: CASRPLGQNYGYTF.

The chain recombines TRBV30 with TRBJ1-2, with D possibly TRBD1 on 5 matching bases. With 2 bases removed from V and 4 bases from J, the gap between germline ends came to 11 bases. From germline, CDR1 is GTSNPN and CDR2 SVGIG (reference sequence). This CDR3 comprises 13 residues. The CDR3 spells CAWSPGTLYGYTF. Here the CDR3 DNA reads TGTGCCTGGAGTCCCGGGACGCTCTATGGCTACACCTTC. The whole variable domain, remainder taken from reference TRBV30 and TRBJ1-2, is SQTIHQWPATLVQPVGSPLSLECTVEGTSNPNLYWYRQAAGRGLQLLFYSVGIGQISSEVPQNLSASRPQDRQFILSSKKLLLSDSGFYLCAWSPGTLYGYTFGSGTRLTVV.

J is TRBJ1-4 and V is TRBV5-1; D is possibly TRBD1 (5 bases). Germline V lookup: CDR1 SGHRS, CDR2 YFSETQ. With 0 bases removed from V and 4 bases from J, the gap between germline ends came to 10 bases. The CDR3 runs to 15 residues. CDR3 sequence reads: CASSLGGAYNEKLFF. As DNA, the CDR3 is TGCGCCAGCAGCTTGGGAGGGGCTTATAATGAAAAACTGTTTTTT.